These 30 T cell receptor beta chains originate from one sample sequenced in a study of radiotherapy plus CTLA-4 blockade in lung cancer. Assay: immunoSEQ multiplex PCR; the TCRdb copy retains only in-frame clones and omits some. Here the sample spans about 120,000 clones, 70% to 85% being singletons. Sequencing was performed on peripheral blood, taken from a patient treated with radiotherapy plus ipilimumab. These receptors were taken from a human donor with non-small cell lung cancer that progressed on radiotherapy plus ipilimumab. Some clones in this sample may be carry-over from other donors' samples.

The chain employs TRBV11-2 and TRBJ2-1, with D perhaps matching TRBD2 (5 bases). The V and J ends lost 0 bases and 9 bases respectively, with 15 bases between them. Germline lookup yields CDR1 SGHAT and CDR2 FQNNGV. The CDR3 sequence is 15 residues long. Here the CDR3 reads CASSLDRSGRGEQFF. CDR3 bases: TGTGCCAGCAGCTTAGATCGAAGCGGTCGGGGTGAGCAGTTCTTC.

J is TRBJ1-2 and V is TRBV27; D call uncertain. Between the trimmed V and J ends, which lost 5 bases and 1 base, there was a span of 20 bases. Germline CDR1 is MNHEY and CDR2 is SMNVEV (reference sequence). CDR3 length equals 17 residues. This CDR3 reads CASSMTPEEVVNYGYTF. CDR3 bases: TGTGCCAGCAGTATGACTCCCGAAGAGGTAGTTAACTATGGCTACACCTTC.

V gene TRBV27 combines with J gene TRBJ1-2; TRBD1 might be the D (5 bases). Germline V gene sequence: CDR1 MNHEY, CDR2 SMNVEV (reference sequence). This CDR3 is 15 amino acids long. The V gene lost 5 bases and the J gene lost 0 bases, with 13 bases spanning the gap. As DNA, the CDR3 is TGTGCCAGCAGTCCTGACAGACTCGCTAACTATGGCTACACCTTC. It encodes CASSPDRLANYGYTF.

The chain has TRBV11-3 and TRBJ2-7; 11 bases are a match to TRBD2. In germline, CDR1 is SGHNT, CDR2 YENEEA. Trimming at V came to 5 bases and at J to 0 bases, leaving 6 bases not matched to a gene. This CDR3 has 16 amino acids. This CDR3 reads CASSPEGTSGSYEQYF. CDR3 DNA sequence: TGTGCCAGCAGCCCAGAAGGGACTAGCGGCTCCTACGAGCAGTACTTC.

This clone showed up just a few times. The CDR3 nucleotides read TGTGCCAGCAGCTTGGTGGGGGGTTCACCCCTCCACTTT. Amino acid sequence: CASSLVGGSPLHF. V usage is TRBV11-3 and J usage is TRBJ1-6; the D gene is possibly TRBD1 (5 bases). This CDR3 is 13 amino acids long. CDR1 and CDR2 from the germline V gene are SGHNT and YENEEA. V was pared by 3 bases and J by 9 bases, with 9 bases between. Supplemented by reference TRBV11-3 and TRBJ1-6, the full variable domain reads EAGVVQSPRYKIIEKKQPVAFWCNPISGHNTLYWYLQNLGQGPELLIRYENEEAVDDSQLPKDRFSAERLKGVDSTLKIQPAELGDSAVYLCASSLVGGSPLHFGNGTRLTVT.

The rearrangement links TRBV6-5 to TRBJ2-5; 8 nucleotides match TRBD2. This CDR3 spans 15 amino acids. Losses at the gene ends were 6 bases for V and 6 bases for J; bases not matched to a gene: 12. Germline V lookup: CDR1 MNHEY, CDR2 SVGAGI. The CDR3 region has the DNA TGTGCCAGCAGCTCCGGGACTAGTTATGTCCAGACCCAGTACTTC. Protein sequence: CASSSGTSYVQTQYF.

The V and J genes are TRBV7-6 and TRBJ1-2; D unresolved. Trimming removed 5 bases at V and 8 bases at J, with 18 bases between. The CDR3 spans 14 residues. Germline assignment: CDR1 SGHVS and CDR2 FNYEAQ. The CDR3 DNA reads TGTGCCAGCAGCCGTGACGGCTCCTCGGAGGGCTACACCTTC. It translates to CASSRDGSSEGYTF.

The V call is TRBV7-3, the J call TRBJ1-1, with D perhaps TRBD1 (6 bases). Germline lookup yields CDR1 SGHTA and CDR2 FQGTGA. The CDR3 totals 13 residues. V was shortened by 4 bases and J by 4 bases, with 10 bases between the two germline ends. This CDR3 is CASSYRAGTEAFF. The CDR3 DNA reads TGTGCCAGCAGCTACAGGGCGGGCACTGAAGCTTTCTTT. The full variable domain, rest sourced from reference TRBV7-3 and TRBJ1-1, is GAGVSQTPSNKVTEKGKYVELRCDPISGHTALYWYRQSLGQGPEFLIYFQGTGAADDSGLPNDRFFAVRPEGSVSTLKIQRTERGDSAVYLCASSYRAGTEAFFGQGTRLTVV.

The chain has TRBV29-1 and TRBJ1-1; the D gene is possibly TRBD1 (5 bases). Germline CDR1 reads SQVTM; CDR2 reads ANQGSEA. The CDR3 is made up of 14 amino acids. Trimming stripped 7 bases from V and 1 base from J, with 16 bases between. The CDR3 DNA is TGCAGCGCGGGGCCTTCCTTAGCGAACACTGAAGCTTTCTTT. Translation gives CSAGPSLANTEAFF.

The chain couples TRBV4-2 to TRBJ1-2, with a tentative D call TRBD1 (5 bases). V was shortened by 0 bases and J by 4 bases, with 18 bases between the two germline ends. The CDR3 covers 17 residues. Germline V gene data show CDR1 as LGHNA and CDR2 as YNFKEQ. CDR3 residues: CASSQDGQGGLGYGYTF. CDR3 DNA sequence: TGTGCCAGCAGCCAAGATGGCCAGGGAGGTTTGGGCTATGGCTACACCTTC.

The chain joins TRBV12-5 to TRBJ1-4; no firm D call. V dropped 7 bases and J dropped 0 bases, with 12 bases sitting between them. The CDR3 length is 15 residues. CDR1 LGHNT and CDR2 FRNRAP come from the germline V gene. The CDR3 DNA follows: TGTGCTAGTGACCCCCCGCGTACAACTAATGAAAAACTGTTTTTT. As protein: CASDPPRTTNEKLFF. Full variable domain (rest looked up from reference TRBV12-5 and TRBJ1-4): DARVTQTPRHKVTEMGQEVTMRCQPILGHNTVFWYRQTMMQGLELLAYFRNRAPLDDSGMPKDRFSAEMPDATLATLKIQPSEPRDSAVYFCASDPPRTTNEKLFFGSGTQLSVL.

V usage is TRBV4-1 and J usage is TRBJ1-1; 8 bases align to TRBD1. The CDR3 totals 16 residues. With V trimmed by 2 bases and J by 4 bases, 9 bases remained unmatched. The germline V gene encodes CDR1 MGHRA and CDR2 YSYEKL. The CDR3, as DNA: TGCGCCAGCAGCCAAAATTGGGACAGGCCACCCACTGAAGCTTTCTTT. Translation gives CASSQNWDRPPTEAFF.

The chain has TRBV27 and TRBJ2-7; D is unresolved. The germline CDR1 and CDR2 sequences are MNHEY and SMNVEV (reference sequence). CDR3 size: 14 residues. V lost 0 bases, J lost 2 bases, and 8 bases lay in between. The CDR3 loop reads CASSLSVRAYEQYF. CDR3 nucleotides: TGTGCCAGCAGTTTATCCGTTCGGGCCTACGAGCAGTACTTC.

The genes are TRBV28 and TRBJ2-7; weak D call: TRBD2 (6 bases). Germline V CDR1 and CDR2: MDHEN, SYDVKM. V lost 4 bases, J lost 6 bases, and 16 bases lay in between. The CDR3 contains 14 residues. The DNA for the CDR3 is TGTGCCAGCAGTTACGAGCCAAGGGGAGGCGAGCAGTACTTC. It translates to CASSYEPRGGEQYF.

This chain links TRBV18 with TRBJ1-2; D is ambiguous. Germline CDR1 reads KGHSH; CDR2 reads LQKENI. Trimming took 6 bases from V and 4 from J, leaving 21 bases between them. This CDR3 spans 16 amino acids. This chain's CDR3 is CASSQTADPNPYGYTF. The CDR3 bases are TGTGCCAGCTCCCAAACGGCCGACCCTAACCCCTATGGCTACACCTTC.

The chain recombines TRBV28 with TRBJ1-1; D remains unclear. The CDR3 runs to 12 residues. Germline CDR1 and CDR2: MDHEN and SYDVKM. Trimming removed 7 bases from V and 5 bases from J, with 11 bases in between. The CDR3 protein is CASTLRETEAFF. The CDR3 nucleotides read TGTGCCAGCACCCTGAGGGAAACTGAAGCTTTCTTT.

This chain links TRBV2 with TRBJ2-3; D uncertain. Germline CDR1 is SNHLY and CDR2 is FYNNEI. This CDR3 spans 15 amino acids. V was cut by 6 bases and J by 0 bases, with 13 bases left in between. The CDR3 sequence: CASRFQRSSTDTQYF. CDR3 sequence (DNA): TGTGCCAGCAGATTCCAGAGGTCTAGCACAGATACGCAGTATTTT.

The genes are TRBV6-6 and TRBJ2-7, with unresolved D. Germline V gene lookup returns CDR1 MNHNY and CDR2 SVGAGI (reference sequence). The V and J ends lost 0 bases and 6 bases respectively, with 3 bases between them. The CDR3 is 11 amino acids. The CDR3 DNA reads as TGTGCCAGCAGTTACTCGGTCGAGCAGTACTTC. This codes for CASSYSVEQYF.

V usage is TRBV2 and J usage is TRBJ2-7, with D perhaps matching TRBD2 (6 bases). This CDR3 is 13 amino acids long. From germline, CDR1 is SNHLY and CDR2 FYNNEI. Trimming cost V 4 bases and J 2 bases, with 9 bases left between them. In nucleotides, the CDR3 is TGTGCCAGCAGTGCCGGGGGTCCCTACGAGCAGTACTTC. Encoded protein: CASSAGGPYEQYF. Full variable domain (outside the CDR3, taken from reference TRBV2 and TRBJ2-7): EPEVTQTPSHQVTQMGQEVILRCVPISNHLYFYWYRQILGQKVEFLVSFYNNEISEKSEIFDDQFSVERPDGSNFTLKIRSTKLEDSAMYFCASSAGGPYEQYFGPGTRLTVT.

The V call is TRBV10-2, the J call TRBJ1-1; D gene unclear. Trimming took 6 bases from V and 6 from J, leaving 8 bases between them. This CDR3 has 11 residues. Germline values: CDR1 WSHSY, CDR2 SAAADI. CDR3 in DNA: TGCGCCAGCAGGGCCGGCTCTGAAGCTTTCTTT. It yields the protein CASRAGSEAFF.

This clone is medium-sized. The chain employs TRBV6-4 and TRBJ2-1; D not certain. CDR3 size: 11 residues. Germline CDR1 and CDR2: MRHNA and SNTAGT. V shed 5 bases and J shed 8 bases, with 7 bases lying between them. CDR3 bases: TGTGCCAGCAGTCGACATGATGAGCAGTTCTTC. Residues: CASSRHDEQFF.

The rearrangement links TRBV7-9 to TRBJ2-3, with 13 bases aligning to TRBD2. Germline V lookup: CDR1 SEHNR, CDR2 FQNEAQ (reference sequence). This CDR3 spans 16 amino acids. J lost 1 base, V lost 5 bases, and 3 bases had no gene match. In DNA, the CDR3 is TGTGCCAGCAGCCCACTAGCGGGGGGGGGCACAGATACGCAGTATTTT. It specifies CASSPLAGGGTDTQYF.

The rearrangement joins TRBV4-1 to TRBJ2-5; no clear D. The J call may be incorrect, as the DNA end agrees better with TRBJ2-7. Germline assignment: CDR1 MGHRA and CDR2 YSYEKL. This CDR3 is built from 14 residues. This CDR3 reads CASSQDLKYYEQYF. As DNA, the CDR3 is TGCGCCAGCAGCCAAGACCTCAAATACTACGAGCAGTACTTC.

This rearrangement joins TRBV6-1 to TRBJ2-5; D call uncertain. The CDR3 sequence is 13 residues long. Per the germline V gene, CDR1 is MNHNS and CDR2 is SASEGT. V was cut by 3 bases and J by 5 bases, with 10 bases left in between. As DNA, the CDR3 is TGTGCCAGCAGTGATATTGTTGGGGAGACCCAGTACTTC. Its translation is CASSDIVGETQYF.

Here the CDR3 DNA reads TGTGCCAGCAGCTTAGGACAGGGCAATGAGCAGTTCTTC. Its translation is CASSLGQGNEQFF. V usage is TRBV7-9 and J usage is TRBJ2-1; 7 bases align to TRBD1. The junction had 0 bases not matched to a gene; V was cut back by 1 base and J by 6 bases. Germline values: CDR1 SEHNR, CDR2 FQNEAQ (reference sequence). The CDR3 sequence is 13 residues long.

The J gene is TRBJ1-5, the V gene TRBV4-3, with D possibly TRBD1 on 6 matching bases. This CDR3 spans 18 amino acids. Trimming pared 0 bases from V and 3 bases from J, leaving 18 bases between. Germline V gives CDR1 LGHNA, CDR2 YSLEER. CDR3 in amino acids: CASSQEIDLTGDNQPQHF. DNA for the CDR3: TGCGCCAGCAGCCAAGAAATAGATCTGACAGGAGACAATCAGCCCCAGCATTTT.

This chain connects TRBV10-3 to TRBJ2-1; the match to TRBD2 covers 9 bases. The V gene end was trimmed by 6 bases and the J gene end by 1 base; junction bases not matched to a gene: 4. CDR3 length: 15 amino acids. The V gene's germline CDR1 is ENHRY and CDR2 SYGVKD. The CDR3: CAISNSGGSYNEQFF. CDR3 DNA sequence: TGTGCCATCAGCAATAGCGGGGGTTCCTACAATGAGCAGTTCTTC.

The CDR3 bases are TGTGCCAGCAGCTTGGATGGGGTGGCGTATTCACCCCTCCACTTT. It is translated as CASSLDGVAYSPLHF. The rearrangement links TRBV5-5 to TRBJ1-6; D remains ambiguous. Germline values: CDR1 SGHKS, CDR2 YYEKEE (reference sequence). Deletions cut 0 bases from V and 8 bases from J, with 12 bases between. This CDR3 spans 15 amino acids.

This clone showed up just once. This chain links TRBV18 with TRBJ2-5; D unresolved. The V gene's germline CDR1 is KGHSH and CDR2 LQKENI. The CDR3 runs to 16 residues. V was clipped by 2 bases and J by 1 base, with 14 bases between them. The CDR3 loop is CASSPGDRPFQETQYF. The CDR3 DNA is TGTGCCAGCTCACCAGGCGACCGTCCATTCCAAGAGACCCAGTACTTC.

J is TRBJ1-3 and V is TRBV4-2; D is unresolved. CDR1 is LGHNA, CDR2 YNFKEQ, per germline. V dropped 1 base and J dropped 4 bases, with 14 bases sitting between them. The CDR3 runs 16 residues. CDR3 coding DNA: TGTGCCAGCAGCCAAGTAACCCTCCAAGGAGGAAACACCATATATTTT. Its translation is CASSQVTLQGGNTIYF.